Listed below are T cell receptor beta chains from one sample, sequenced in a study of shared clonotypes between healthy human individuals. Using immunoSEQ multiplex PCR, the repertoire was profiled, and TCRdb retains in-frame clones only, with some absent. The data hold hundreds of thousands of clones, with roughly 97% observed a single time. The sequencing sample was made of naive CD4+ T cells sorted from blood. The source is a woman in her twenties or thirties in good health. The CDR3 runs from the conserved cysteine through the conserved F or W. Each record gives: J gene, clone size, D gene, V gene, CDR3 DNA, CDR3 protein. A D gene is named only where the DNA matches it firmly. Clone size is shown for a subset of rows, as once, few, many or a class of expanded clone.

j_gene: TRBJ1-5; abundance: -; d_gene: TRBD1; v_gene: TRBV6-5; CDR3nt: TGTGCCAGCAGTCGACAGGGGAGGGGGCCCCAGCATTTT; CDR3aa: CASSRQGRGPQHF
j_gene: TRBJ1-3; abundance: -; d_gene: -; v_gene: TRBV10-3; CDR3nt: TGTGCCATCAGTGAATTACAGCAAGGAAACACCATATATTTT; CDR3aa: CAISELQQGNTIYF
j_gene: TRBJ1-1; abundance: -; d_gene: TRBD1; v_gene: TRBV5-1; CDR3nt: TGCGCCAGCAGCTTGGGACAGGGGAGCACTGAAGCTTTCTTT; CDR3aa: CASSLGQGSTEAFF
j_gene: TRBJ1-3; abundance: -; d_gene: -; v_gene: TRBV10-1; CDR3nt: TGCGCCAGCAGTCAAATGATGGGAAACACCATATATTTT; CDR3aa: CASSQMMGNTIYF
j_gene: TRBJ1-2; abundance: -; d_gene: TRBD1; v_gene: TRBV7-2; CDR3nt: TGTGCCAGCAGCTACCCCGACAGGGCACTCTGGGGTGGCTACACCTTC; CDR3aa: CASSYPDRALWGGYTF
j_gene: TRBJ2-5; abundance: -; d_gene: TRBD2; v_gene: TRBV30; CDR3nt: TGTGCCTGGAGTGCGACTAGTGCGGGGGTGCAGTACTTC; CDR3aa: CAWSATSAGVQYF
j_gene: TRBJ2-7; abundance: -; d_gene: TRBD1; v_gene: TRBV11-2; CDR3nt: TGTGCCAGCAGCTGGTCAGGGGGTCCAACCTACGAGCAGTACTTC; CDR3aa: CASSWSGGPTYEQYF
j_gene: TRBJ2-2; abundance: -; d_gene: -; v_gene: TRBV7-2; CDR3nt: TGTGCCAGCAGCTTTCTCGGTTCGGGCACGAACACCGGGGAGCTGTTTTTT; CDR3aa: CASSFLGSGTNTGELFF
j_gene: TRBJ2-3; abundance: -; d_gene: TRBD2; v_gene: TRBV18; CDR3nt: TGTGCCAGCTCTCCGACTAGCGGGATAGGAGATACGCAGTATTTT; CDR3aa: CASSPTSGIGDTQYF
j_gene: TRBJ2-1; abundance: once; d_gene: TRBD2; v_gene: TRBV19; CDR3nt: TGTGCCAGTAGTCATCCCCGGGCTAGCGGTCCCGACTCCTACAATGAGCAGTTCTTC; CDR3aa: CASSHPRASGPDSYNEQFF
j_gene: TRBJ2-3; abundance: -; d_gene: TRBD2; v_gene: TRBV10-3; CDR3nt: TGTGCCATCAAACCCAGCGGGAGGTTCACAGATACGCAGTATTTT; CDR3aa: CAIKPSGRFTDTQYF
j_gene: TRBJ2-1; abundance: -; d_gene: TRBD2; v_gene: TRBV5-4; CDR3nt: TGTGCCAGCAGCTTGGCGAGCGGGATAGATTTATACAATGAGCAGTTCTTC; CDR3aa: CASSLASGIDLYNEQFF
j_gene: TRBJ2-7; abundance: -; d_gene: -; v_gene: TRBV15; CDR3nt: TGTGCCACCAGCAGAGATAGGGTAGCCTACGAGCAGTACTTC; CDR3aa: CATSRDRVAYEQYF
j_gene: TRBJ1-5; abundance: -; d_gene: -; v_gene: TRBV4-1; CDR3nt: TGCGCCAGCAGCCAAGCTGGGGGCTATCAGCCCCAGCATTTT; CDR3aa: CASSQAGGYQPQHF
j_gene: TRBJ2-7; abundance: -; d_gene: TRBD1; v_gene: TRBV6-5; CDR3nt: TGTGCCAGCAGCCGAGCACCGGGACAGTCCTACGAGCAGTACTTC; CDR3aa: CASSRAPGQSYEQYF
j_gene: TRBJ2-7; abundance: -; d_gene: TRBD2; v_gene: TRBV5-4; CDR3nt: TGTGCCAGCAGCTTGCCTTCGGCGGGAGTGCTATACGAGCAGTACTTC; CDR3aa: CASSLPSAGVLYEQYF
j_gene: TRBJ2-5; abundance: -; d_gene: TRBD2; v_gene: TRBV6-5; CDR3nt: TGTGCCAGCAGTTACTCTTCGGTAGCGGGAGTGGAGACCCAGTACTTC; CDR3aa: CASSYSSVAGVETQYF
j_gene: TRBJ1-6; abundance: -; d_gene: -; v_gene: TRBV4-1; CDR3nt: TGCGCCAGCAGCCAAGAACCGGCGTTTCTATCGAGCTCCTATAATTCACCCCTCCACTTT; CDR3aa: CASSQEPAFLSSSYNSPLHF
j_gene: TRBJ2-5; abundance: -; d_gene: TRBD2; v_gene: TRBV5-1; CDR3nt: TGCGCCAGCAGCCTTAGCGGGACGGTCGAGGGAGAGACCCAGTACTTC; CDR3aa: CASSLSGTVEGETQYF
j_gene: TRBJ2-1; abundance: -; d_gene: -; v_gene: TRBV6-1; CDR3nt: TGTGCCAGCAGTGAAGGATACTTCGGAGAGCAGTTCTTC; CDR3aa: CASSEGYFGEQFF
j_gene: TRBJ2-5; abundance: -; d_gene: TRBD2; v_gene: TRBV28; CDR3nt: TGTGCCACCACCTCGGGGAGGGAAGAGACCCAGTACTTC; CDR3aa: CATTSGREETQYF
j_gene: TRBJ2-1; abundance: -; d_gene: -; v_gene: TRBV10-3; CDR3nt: TGTGCCATCAAGTTAAGTGGAGATGACGGTGAGCAGTTCTTC; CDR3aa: CAIKLSGDDGEQFF
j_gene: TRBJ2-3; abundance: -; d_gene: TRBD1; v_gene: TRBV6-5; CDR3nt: TGTGCCAGCACTCGGACAGGGACAGATACGCAGTATTTT; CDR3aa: CASTRTGTDTQYF
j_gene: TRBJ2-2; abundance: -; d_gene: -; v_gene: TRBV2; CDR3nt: TGTGCCAGCAGTGAGGGCAGGGCAAACACCGGGGAGCTGTTTTTT; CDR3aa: CASSEGRANTGELFF
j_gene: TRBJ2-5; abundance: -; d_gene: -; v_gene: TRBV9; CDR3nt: TGTGCCAGCAGCGTAGGGGGGCGCGGGGAGACCCAGTACTTC; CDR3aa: CASSVGGRGETQYF
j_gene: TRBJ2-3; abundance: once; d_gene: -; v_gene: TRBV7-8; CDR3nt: TGTGCCAGCAGCTTAGACAATCCTACAGATACGCAGTATTTT; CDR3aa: CASSLDNPTDTQYF